This T cell receptor beta chain was found in a study of blood T cell repertoires in COVID-19. About the research overall: From T cells, B-cell-depleted T cells, or PBMCs came the material, which was cDNA or gDNA.

Original handling: Estimation of nucleated cell counts relied on the amplification of reference gene primers. Data came from immunoSEQ multiplex PCR; TCRdb stores just in-frame clones and leaves some out. That table furnishes V, J and clone size, whereas the DNA furnished D and trimming. The sample contains 120,000 to 150,000 clones, approximately 83% of which appear only once. The sequence was obtained from an older woman with COVID-19, enrolled during active disease. Sequencing was carried out using peripheral blood.

The DNA of the CDR3 is TGTGCCTGGCTCATGACAGGGGGAGGCTACGAGCAGTACTTC. Protein sequence: CAWLMTGGGYEQYF. J is TRBJ2-7 and V is TRBV30; 9 bases are shared with TRBD1. The CDR3 sequence is 14 residues long. Germline V lookup: CDR1 GTSNPN, CDR2 SVGIG (reference sequence). V shed 5 bases, J shed 3 bases, and the junction held 8 bases outside the gene matches. The whole variable domain, filled in from reference TRBV30 and TRBJ2-7, reads SQTIHQWPATLVQPVGSPLSLECTVEGTSNPNLYWYRQAAGRGLQLLFYSVGIGQISSEVPQNLSASRPQDRQFILSSKKLLLSDSGFYLCAWLMTGGGYEQYFGPGTRLTVT.